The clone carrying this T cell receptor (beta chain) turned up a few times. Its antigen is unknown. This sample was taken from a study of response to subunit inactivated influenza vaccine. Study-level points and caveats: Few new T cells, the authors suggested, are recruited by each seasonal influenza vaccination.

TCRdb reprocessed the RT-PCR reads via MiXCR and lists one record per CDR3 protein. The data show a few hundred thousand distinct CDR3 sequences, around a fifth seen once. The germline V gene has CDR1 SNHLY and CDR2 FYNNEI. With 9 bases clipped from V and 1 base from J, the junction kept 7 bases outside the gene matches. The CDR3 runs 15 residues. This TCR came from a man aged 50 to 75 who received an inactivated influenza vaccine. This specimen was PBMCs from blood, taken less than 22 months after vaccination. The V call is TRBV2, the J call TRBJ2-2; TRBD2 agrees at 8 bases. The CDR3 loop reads CARSLGLGNTGELFF. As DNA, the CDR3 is TGTGCCAGGTCCTTGGGACTAGGGAACACCGGGGAGCTGTTTTTT.